This TCR beta chain comes out of a study of beta chain features in type 1 diabetes. Study results and caveats: A moderate, significant TCRB CDR3 shortening appeared in type 1 diabetes across four CD4+ subsets. Amplification by PCR could prefer shorter templates, with the same effect in patients and controls.

The entirety of the isolated RNA underwent reverse transcription, so expressed TCRB transcripts were sequenced. Deep immunoSEQ sequencing covered naive, central memory and regulatory T cell samples. Only in-frame clones appear in the TCRdb table, and some are missing; sequencing was by immunoSEQ multiplex PCR. Of some 240,000 clones in the sample, about a sixth were seen once. V lost 2 bases, J lost 0 bases, and 8 bases lay in between. This CDR3 comprises 14 residues. The germline gives CDR1 SEHNR, CDR2 FQNEAQ (reference sequence). As regards this clone: Its matching antigen is unknown. This sample also contains other DNA sequences that code for the same CDR3.

In total, each donor contributed a single heparinised blood draw that averaged approximately 0.12 L. The receptor comes from a man aged 25-45 years with type 1 diabetes. Specimen: naive CD4+ T cells from blood. The gene calls are TRBV7-9 and TRBJ2-7, with a weak D call TRBD1 (6 bases). The CDR3 reads CASSLTGSSYEQYF. The CDR3 DNA is TGTGCCAGCAGCTTAACAGGGAGCTCCTACGAGCAGTACTTC.